The clone carrying this T cell receptor beta chain was picked up many times. Its matching antigen is unknown. This sample stems from a study of T cells after yellow fever vaccination. About the research overall: Any fraction with a low cell number was prepared using SMART-Seq v4 Ultra Low Input.

Study results and caveats: Post-booster repertoires contained most primary-vaccination clones again (about 95% CD4, 85% to 90% CD8). The bulk population could contribute abundant contaminating clonotypes to FACS-sorted repertoires.

Trimming shortened V by 0 bases and J by 2 bases, and 15 bases separated the two germline ends. Germline CDR1 is SGDLS and CDR2 is YYNGEE. This CDR3 comprises 17 residues. As TCR cDNA was made by 5'RACE template switching, a universal primer site and UMIs were added. From the 5' RACE reads, TCRdb called clonotypes with MiXCR, one entry per CDR3 protein. The table includes about 350,000 distinct CDR3 sequences, roughly 3.9% detected once. The clonotype originates from a man aged 18-30 years who received the YFV17D yellow fever vaccine. The source was PBMCs, collected 5 days after the yellow fever booster vaccination. V and J are TRBV9 and TRBJ2-1; either TRBD1 or TRBD2 may fit D (5 bases each). The CDR3 sequence is CASSVGTGTAAYNEQFF. The CDR3, as DNA: TGTGCCAGCAGCGTAGGGACCGGGACGGCCGCCTACAATGAGCAGTTCTTC.